In its sample, the clone carrying this T cell receptor beta chain was seen once. This specimen belongs to a study of shared clonotypes between healthy human individuals. Profiled with immunoSEQ multiplex PCR; TCRdb holds only in-frame clones, not every one. The sample holds 300,000 to 400,000 clones, approximately 79% seen once. J lost 0 bases, V lost 1 base, and 2 bases had no gene match. Germline CDR1 and CDR2: LNHDA and SQIVND (reference sequence). The CDR3 extends over 15 amino acids. The clonotype was recovered from a man in his thirties or forties in good health. This chain joins TRBV19 and TRBJ2-5; 7 bases align to TRBD1. The specimen was memory CD4+ T cells sorted from blood. Subset meaning: CD45RA-negative fraction. CDR3 sequence: CASSIGGTDQETQYF. The CDR3, as DNA: TGTGCCAGTAGTATAGGGGGGACAGACCAAGAGACCCAGTACTTC.